This T cell receptor beta chain originates from a study of blood T cells in healthy people across ages. Primed by a sample-barcoded 5' primer and a J-beta primer mix, a second PCR proceeded for about 6 to 12 cycles. TCRdb re-derived calls from the 5' RACE reads in MiXCR, one entry per CDR3 protein. The data show over 700,000 distinct CDR3 sequences, approximately 25% seen once. This same sample was also part of a study on T cells of mothers and their children.

Material: blood. This sequence originates from a boy between 10 and 17 years old in good health.

DNA of the CDR3: TGTGCCAGCAGAAGACAGGGTGATTATGAGCAGTTCTTC. This translates into CASRRQGDYEQFF. This sequence joins TRBV6-5 and TRBJ2-5, with 7 bases fitting TRBD1. Matching the DNA end better, TRBJ2-1 makes the J call doubtful. There are 13 residues in the CDR3. CDR1 and CDR2 (germline): MNHEY, SVGAGI.